The rows below give T cell receptor beta chains drawn from one sample of a study of blood T cells in healthy people across ages. TCRdb recomputed calls from the 5' RACE reads with MiXCR, one row per CDR3 protein. The repertoire holds about 2 million distinct CDR3 sequences, with around 50% as singletons. The sample was blood. The origin of the receptors is a woman in her thirties or forties in good health. The CDR3 runs from the conserved cysteine through the conserved F or W. The order of the fields is V gene, D gene, J gene, clone size, CDR3 length, CDR3 protein, CDR3 DNA. A D gene is named only where the DNA matches it firmly. Clone sizes are given selectively: once, few, many, or a class where the clone is expanded.

>TRBV10-3|.|TRBJ2-7|.|13
CAISENSAYEQYF
TGTGCCATCAGTGAGAACAGTGCCTACGAGCAGTACTTC
>TRBV27|.|TRBJ1-5|few|16
CASSTPDRISNQPQHF
TGTGCCAGCAGTACCCCAGACAGAATTAGCAATCAGCCCCAGCATTTT
>TRBV7-2|.|TRBJ2-3|.|13
CASRVGVTDTQYF
TGTGCCAGCAGGGTGGGAGTCACAGATACGCAGTATTTT
>TRBV4-3|.|TRBJ2-3|.|20
CASSQDGGGLFTGNTDTQYF
TGCGCCAGCAGCCAAGATGGTGGGGGGTTATTTACTGGAAACACAGATACGCAGTATTTT
>TRBV20-1|TRBD1|TRBJ1-6|once|16
CSARNQQGAGNSPLHF
TGCAGTGCTAGAAACCAACAGGGGGCAGGTAATTCACCCCTCCACTTT
>TRBV5-1|.|TRBJ2-4|.|14
CASSSDSGGNIQYF
TGCGCCAGCAGCTCGGACAGTGGTGGGAACATTCAGTACTTC
>TRBV3-1|.|TRBJ2-7|.|15
CASSQRGRPSYEQYF
TGTGCCAGCAGCCAAAGGGGACGGCCCTCCTACGAGCAGTACTTC
>TRBV6-5|TRBD1|TRBJ1-6|.|14
CASRGTGENSPLHF
TGTGCCAGCAGGGGGACAGGGGAAAATTCACCCCTCCACTTT
>TRBV9|.|TRBJ2-5|.|16
CASSVALELIQETQYF
TGTGCCAGCAGCGTAGCTTTGGAGCTGATCCAAGAGACCCAGTACTTC
>TRBV12-1|.|TRBJ1-1|.|15
CASSFSGGANTEAFF
TGTGCCAGCAGCTTTTCAGGGGGCGCGAACACTGAAGCTTTCTTT
>TRBV4-1|.|TRBJ1-1|.|14
CASSQETGLTEAFF
TGCGCCAGCAGCCAAGAAACAGGGCTCACTGAAGCTTTCTTT
>TRBV25-1|TRBD1|TRBJ1-2|.|15
CASSESDRAVHGYTF
TGTGCCAGCAGTGAATCGGACAGGGCCGTGCATGGCTACACCTTC
>TRBV28|TRBD2|TRBJ2-7|.|15
CASQGLPIGSYEQYF
TGTGCCAGCCAGGGACTACCCATCGGGTCCTACGAGCAGTACTTC
>TRBV5-1|.|TRBJ2-1|.|13
CASSLVENNEQFF
TGCGCCAGCAGCTTGGTTGAAAACAATGAGCAGTTCTTC
>TRBV27|TRBD2|TRBJ2-1|.|20
CASSLPPDSGGAPLHNEQFF
TGTGCCAGCAGTTTACCCCCAGATAGCGGGGGGGCCCCTCTACACAATGAGCAGTTCTTC
>TRBV6-2/TRBV6-3|.|TRBJ2-3|few|17
CASSYRAGEASLDTQYF
TGTGCCAGCAGTTACCGCGCGGGTGAGGCAAGCCTAGATACGCAGTATTTT